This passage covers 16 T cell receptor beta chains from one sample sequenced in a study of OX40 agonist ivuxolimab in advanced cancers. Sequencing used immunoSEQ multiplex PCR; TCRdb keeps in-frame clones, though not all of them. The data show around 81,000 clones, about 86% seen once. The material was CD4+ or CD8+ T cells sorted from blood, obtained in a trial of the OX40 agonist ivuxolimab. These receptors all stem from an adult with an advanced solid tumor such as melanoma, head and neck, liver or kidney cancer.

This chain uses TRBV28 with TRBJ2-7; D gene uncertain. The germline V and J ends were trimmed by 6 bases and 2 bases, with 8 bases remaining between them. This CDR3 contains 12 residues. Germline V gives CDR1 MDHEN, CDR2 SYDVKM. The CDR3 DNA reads TGTGCCAGCAGCCGATCCCCCTACGAGCAGTACGTC. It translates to CASSRSPYEQYV.

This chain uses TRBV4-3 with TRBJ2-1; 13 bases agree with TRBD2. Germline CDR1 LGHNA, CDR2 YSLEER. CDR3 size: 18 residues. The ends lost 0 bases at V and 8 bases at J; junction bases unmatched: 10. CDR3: CASSQEGPGTSGMYEQFF. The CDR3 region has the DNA TGCGCCAGCAGCCAAGAGGGGCCCGGGACTAGCGGGATGTATGAGCAGTTCTTC.

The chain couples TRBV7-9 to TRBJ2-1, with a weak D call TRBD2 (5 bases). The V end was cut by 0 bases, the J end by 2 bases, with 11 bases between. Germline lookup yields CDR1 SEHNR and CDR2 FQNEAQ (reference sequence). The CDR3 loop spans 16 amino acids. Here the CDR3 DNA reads TGTGCCAGCAGCTTAGCGGACTCACCGCCCTACAATGAGCAGTTCTTC. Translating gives CASSLADSPPYNEQFF.

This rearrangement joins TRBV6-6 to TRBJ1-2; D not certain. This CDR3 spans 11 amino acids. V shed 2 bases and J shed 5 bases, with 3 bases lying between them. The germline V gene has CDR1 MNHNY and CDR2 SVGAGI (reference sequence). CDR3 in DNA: TGTGCCAGCAGTTACGAATATGGCTACACCTTC. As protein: CASSYEYGYTF.

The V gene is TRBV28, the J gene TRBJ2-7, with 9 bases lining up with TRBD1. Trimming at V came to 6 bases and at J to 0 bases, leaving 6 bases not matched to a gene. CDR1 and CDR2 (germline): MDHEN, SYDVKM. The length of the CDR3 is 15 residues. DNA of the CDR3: TGTGCCAGCAGACCTCCGGGACAGGGCTCCTACGAGCAGTACGTC. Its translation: CASRPPGQGSYEQYV.

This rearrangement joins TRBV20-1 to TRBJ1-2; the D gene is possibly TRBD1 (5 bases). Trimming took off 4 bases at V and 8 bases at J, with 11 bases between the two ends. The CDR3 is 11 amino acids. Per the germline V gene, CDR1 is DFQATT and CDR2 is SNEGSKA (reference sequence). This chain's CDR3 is CSAKGRDGYTF. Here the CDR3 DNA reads TGCAGTGCTAAGGGGAGGGACGGCTACACCTTC.

The CDR3 coding sequence is TGTGCCAGCTCTCTCGACAGGGGTATGGGCAATGAGCAGTTCTTC. Amino acid sequence: CASSLDRGMGNEQFF. The chain uses TRBV5-4 and TRBJ2-1; 8 bases fit TRBD1. Germline-derived CDR1 and CDR2 are SGHNT and YYREEE (reference sequence). The CDR3 extends over 15 amino acids. After removal of 7 bases from V and 6 bases from J, the junction contained 12 bases not matched to a gene.

CDR3: CASSRGGQETQYF. DNA of the CDR3: TGTGCCAGCAGTAGAGGGGGCCAAGAGACCCAGTACTTC. This chain uses TRBV25-1 with TRBJ2-5; TRBD1 might be the D (6 bases). CDR3 size: 13 residues. Trimming removed 5 bases from V and 1 base from J, with 8 bases in between. Germline V lookup: CDR1 MGHDK, CDR2 SYGVNS.

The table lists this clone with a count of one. CDR3 sequence: CASSEFGRVNEKLFF. As DNA, the CDR3 is TGTGCCAGCAGTGAATTTGGTCGAGTTAATGAAAAACTGTTTTTT. The V gene is TRBV25-1, the J gene TRBJ1-4; unclear D gene. With 1 base removed from V and 4 bases from J, the gap between germline ends came to 10 bases. Per germline, CDR1 MGHDK and CDR2 SYGVNS. The CDR3 is made up of 15 amino acids.

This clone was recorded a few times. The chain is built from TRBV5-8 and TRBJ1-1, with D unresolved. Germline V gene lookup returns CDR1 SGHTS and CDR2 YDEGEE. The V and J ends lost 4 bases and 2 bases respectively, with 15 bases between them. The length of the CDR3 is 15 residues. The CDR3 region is CASSPEGTLNTEAFF. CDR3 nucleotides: TGTGCCAGCAGCCCCGAGGGAACACTCAACACTGAAGCTTTCTTT.

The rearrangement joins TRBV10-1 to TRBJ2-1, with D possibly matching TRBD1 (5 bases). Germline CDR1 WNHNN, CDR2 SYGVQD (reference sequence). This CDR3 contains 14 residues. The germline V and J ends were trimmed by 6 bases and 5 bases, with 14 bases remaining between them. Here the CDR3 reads CASSFGSGNNEQFF. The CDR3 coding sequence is TGCGCCAGCAGCTTCGGGTCAGGGAACAATGAGCAGTTCTTC.

The CDR3 loop is CASSSTGLGSTNEKLFF. The CDR3 bases are TGTGCCAGCAGTTCCACAGGGTTGGGTTCGACTAATGAAAAACTGTTTTTT. The chain uses TRBV28 and TRBJ1-4; tentatively, D is TRBD1 (6 bases). The CDR3 covers 17 residues. V lost 4 bases to trimming and J lost 2 bases, with 17 bases between them. The germline V gene encodes CDR1 MDHEN and CDR2 SYDVKM.

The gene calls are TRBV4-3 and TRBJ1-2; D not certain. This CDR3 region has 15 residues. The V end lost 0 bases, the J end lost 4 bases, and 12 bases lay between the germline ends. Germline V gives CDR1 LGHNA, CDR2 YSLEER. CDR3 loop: CASSQETRSAYGYTF. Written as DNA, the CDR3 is TGCGCCAGCAGCCAAGAGACCAGATCCGCCTATGGCTACACCTTC.

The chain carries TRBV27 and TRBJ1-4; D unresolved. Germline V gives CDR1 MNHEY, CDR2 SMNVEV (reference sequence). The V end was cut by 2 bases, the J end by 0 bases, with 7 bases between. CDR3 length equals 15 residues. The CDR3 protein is CASSLSRTTNEKLFF. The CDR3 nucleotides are TGTGCCAGCAGTTTAAGCAGAACAACTAATGAAAAACTGTTTTTT.

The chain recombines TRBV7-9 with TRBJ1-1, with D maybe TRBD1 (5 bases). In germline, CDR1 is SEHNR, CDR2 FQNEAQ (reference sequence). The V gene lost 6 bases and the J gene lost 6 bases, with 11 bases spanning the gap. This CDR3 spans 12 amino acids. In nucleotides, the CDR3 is TGTGCCAGCAGTAGCAGGGTGTCTGAAGCTTTCTTT. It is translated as CASSSRVSEAFF.

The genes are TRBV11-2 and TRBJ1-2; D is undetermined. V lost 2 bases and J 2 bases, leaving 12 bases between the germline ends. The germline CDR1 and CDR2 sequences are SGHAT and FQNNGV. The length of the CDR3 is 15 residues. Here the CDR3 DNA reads TGTGCCAGCAGCTTAACAGTCAGCCTCAACTATGGCTACACCTTC. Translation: CASSLTVSLNYGYTF.